This T cell receptor beta chain was sequenced during a study of shared clonotypes between healthy human individuals. Measured with immunoSEQ multiplex PCR; TCRdb has only the in-frame clones, and not every one. The sample lists some 1 million clones; around four fifths were seen once. This clone appeared a single time. The identical CDR3 is also encoded by other nucleotide sequences in the sample. The receptor's source is a man aged 18 to 30 in good health. The source material was memory CD4+ T cells sorted from blood. Indicated subset: CD45RA-negative fraction.

For the CDR3, the DNA is TGTGCCAGCAGTTTAACAGGGGGCGAGCAGTACTTC. Protein: CASSLTGGEQYF. This chain joins TRBV28 and TRBJ2-7; 8 bases agree with TRBD1. CDR1 MDHEN and CDR2 SYDVKM come from the germline V gene. The CDR3 extends over 12 amino acids. V dropped 2 bases and J dropped 6; count of bases not matched to a gene: 0.